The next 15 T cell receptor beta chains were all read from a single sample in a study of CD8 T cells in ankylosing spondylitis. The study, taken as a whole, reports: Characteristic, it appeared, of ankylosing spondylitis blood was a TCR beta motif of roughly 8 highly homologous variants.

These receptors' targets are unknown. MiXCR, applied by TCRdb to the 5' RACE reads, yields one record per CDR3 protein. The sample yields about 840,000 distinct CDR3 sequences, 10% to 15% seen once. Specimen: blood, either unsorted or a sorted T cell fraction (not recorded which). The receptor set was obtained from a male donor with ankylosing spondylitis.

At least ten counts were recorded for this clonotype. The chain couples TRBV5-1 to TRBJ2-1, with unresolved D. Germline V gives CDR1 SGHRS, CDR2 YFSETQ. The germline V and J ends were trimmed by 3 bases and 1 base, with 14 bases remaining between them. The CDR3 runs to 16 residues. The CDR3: CASSSKAVGSYNEQFF. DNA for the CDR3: TGCGCCAGCAGCTCTAAGGCAGTTGGGTCCTACAATGAGCAGTTCTTC.

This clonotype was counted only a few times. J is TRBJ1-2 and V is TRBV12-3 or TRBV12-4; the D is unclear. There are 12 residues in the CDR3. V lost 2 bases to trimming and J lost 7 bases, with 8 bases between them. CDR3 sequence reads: CASSLRSPGYTF. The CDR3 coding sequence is TGTGCCAGCAGTTTACGCTCTCCTGGCTACACCTTC.

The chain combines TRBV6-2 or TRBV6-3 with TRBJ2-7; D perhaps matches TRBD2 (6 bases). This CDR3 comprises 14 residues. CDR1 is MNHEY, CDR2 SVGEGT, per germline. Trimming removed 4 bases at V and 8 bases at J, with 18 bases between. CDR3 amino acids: CASSFPLGGLQQYF. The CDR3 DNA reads TGTGCCAGCAGTTTCCCCTTGGGGGGATTACAGCAGTACTTC.

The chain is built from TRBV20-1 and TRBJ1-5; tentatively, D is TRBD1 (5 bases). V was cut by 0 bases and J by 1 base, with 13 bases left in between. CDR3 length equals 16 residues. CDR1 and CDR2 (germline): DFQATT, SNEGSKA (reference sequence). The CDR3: CSARDSGWVSNQPQHF. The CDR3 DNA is TGCAGTGCTAGAGATTCAGGGTGGGTGAGCAATCAGCCCCAGCATTTT.

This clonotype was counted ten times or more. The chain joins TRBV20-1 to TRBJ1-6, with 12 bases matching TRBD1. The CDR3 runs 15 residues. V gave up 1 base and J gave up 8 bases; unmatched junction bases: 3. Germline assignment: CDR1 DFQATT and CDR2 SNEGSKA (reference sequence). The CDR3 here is CSARVGDRGHSPLHF. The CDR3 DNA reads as TGCAGTGCTAGAGTTGGGGACAGGGGGCATTCACCCCTCCACTTT.

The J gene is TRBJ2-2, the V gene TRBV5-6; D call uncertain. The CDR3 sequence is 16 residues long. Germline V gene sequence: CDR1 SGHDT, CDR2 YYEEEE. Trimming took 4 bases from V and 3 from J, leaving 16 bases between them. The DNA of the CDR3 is TGTGCCAGCAGCCTTGGACGTCAGATCTACACCGGGGAGCTGTTTTTT. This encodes CASSLGRQIYTGELFF.

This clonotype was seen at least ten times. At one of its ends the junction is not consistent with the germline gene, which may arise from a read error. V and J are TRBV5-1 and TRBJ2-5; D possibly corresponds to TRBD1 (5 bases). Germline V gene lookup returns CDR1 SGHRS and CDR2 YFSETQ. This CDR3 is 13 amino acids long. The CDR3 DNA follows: TGTGCCAGCAGCTTTGGGGCTCAAGAGACCCAGTACTTC. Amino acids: CASSFGAQETQYF.

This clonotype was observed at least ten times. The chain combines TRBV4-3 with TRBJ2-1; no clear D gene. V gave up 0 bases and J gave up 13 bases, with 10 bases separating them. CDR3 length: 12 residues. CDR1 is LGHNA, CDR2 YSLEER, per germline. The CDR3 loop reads CASSQDTAQQFF. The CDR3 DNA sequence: TGCGCCAGCAGCCAAGATACCGCTCAACAGTTCTTC.

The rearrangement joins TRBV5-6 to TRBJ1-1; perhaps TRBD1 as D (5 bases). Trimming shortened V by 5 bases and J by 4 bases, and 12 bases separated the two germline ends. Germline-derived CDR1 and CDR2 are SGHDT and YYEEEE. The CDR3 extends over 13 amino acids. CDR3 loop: CASRRTGLTEAFF. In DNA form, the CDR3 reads TGTGCCAGCAGGAGAACGGGGCTCACTGAAGCTTTCTTT. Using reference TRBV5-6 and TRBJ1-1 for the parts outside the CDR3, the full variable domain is DAGVTQSPTHLIKTRGQQVTLRCSPKSGHDTVSWYQQALGQGPQFIFQYYEEEERQRGNFPDRFSGHQFPNYSSELNVNALLLGDSALYLCASRRTGLTEAFFGQGTRLTVV.

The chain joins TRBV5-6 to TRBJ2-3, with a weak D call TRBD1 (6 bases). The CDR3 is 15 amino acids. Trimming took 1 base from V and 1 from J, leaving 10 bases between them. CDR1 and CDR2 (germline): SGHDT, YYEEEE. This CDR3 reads CASSLSGDGTDTQYF. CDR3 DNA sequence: TGTGCCAGCAGCTTGTCAGGGGACGGCACAGATACGCAGTATTTT.

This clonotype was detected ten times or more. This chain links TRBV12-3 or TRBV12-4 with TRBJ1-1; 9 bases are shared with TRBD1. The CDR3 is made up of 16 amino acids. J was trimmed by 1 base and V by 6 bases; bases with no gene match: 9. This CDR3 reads CASSTGGVIRNTEAFF. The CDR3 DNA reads TGTGCCAGCAGCACAGGGGGCGTAATACGGAACACTGAAGCTTTCTTT.

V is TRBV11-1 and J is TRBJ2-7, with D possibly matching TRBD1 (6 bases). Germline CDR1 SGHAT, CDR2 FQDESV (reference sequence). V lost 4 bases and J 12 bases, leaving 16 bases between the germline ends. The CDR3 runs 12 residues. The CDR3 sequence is CASSSRDTRPYF. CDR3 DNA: TGTGCCAGCAGCTCCCGGGACACCAGACCGTACTTC.

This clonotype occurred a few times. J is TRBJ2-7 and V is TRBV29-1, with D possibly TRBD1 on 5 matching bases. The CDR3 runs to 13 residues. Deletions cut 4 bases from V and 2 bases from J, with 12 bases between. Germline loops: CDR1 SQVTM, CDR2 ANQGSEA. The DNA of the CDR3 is TGCAGCGTTGTGGGGCTCTTCACCTACGAGCAGTACTTC. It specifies CSVVGLFTYEQYF.

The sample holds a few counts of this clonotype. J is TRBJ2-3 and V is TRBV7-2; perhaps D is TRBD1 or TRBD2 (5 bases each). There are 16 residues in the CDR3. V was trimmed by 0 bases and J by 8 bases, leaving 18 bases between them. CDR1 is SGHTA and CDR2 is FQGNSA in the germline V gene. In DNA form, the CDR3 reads TGTGCCAGCAGCTTAGCGCGATTAGTCGGGACGGGTACGCAGTATTTT. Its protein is CASSLARLVGTGTQYF. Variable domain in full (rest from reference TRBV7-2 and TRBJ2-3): GAGVSQSPSNKVTEKGKDVELRCDPISGHTALYWYRQSLGQGLEFLIYFQGNSAPDKSGLPSDRFSAERTGGSVSTLTIQRTQQEDSAVYLCASSLARLVGTGTQYFGPGTRLTVL.

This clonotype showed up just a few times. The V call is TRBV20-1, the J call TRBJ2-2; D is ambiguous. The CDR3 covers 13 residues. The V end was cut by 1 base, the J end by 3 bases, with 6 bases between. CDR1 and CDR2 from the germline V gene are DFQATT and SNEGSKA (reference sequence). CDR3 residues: CSARGWDTGELFF. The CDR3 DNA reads TGCAGTGCTAGAGGGTGGGACACCGGGGAGCTGTTTTTT.